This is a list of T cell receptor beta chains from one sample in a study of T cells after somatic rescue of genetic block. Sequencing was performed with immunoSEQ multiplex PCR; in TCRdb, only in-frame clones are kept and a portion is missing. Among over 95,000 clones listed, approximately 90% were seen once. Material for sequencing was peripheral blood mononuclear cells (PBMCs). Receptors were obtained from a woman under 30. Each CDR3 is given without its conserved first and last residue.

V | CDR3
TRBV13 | ASSFKGSSEEQY
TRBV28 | ASSSSGTPYGYT
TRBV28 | ASSLTTRVPSTYEQY
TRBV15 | ATSRAGDRGHGGYT
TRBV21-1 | ASSKASRGHEQY
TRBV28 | ASSLRATINTEAF
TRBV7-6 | ASSFENTGYTGELF
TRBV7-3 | ASSSRGGSSYNEQF
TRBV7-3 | ASSFSRNTEAF
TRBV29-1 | SVSDRFNEKLF
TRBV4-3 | ASSQVRMGQNTGELF
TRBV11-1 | ASSLVAGTSGDEQY
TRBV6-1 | ASSPGGGSNEQF
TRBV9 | ASSVGGISNEQF
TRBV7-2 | ASSFRDSYGNEQF
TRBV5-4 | ASSFPLSLETSSYNEQF
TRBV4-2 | ASSQQGQGGNYGYT
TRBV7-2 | ASSLVRGGNTEAF
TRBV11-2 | ASSLVVGQGEAF
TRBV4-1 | ASSQAGGDGYT